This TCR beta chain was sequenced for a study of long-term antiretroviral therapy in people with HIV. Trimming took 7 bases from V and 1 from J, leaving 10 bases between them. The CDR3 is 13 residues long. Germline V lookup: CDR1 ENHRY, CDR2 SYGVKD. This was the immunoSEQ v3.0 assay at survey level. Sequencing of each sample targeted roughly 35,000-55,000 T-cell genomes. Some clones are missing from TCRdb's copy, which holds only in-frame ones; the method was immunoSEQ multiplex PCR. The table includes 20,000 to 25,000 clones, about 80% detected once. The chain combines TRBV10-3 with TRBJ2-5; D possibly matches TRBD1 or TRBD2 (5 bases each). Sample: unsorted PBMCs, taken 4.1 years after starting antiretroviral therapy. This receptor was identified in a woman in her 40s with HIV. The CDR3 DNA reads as TGTGCCATCACCCGGGACCTCCAAGAGACCCAGTACTTC. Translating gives CAITRDLQETQYF.